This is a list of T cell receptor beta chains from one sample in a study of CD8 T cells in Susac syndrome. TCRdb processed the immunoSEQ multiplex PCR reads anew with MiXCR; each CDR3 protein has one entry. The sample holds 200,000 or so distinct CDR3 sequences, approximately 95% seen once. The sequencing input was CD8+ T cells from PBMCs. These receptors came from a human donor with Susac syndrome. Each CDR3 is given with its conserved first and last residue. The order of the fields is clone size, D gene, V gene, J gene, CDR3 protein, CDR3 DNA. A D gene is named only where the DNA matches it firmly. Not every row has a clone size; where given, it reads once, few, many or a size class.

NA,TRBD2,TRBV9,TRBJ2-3,CASSFRSGGVADTQYF,TGTGCCAGCAGCTTCCGTAGTGGGGGGGTGGCAGATACGCAGTATTTT
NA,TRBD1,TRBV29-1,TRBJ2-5,CSVRTGVHPQETQYF,TGCAGCGTCCGGACAGGGGTACATCCTCAAGAGACCCAGTACTTC
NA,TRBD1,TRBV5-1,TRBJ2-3,CASSTNRGYADTQYF,TGCGCCAGCAGCACTAACAGGGGGTACGCAGATACGCAGTATTTT
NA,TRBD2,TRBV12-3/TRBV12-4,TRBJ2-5,CASSLLAGGFETQYF,TGTGCCAGCAGCCTACTAGCGGGAGGTTTTGAGACCCAGTACTTC
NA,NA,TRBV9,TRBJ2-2,CASSSGGDTGELFF,TGTGCCAGCAGCTCCGGAGGAGACACCGGGGAGCTGTTTTTT
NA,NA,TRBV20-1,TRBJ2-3,CSAPHSAGPDTQYF,TGCAGTGCCCCCCATTCGGCGGGGCCAGATACGCAGTATTTT
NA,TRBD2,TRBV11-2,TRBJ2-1,CASHGLAGNNEQFF,TGTGCCAGCCATGGGCTAGCGGGGAACAATGAGCAGTTCTTC
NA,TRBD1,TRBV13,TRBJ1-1,CASSLTGGSAFF,TGTGCCAGCAGCTTAACAGGGGGTTCTGCTTTCTTT
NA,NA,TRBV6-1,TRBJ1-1,CASIERGNEAFF,TGTGCCAGCATCGAGCGGGGGAATGAAGCTTTCTTT
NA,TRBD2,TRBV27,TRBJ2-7,CASSSNPGTSGYEQYF,TGTGCCAGCAGTTCCAACCCGGGGACTAGCGGCTACGAGCAGTACTTC
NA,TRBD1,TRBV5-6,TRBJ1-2,CASSKRTGTGYGYTF,TGTGCCAGCAGCAAACGAACCGGGACAGGGTATGGCTACACCTTC
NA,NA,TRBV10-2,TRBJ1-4,CASSETGPNEKLFF,TGCGCCAGCAGTGAGACAGGCCCTAATGAAAAACTGTTTTTT
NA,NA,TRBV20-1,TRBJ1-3,CSASKGYSGNTIYF,TGCAGTGCTAGCAAGGGATACTCTGGAAACACCATATATTTT
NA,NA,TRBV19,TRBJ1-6,CASRIGVQSPLHF,TGTGCCAGTAGGATCGGGGTTCAGTCACCCCTCCACTTT
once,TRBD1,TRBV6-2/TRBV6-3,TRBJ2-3,CASSSGTGKNTQYF,TGTGCCAGCAGTTCCGGGACAGGGAAAAATACGCAGTATTTT
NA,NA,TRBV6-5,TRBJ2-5,CASSYFGGETQYF,TGTGCCAGCAGTTACTTTGGCGGGGAGACCCAGTACTTC
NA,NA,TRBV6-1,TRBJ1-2,CASSEGIKEIYGYTF,TGTGCCAGCAGTGAAGGGATAAAGGAGATCTATGGCTACACCTTC
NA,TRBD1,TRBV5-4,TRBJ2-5,CASSPWDRGRETQYF,TGTGCCAGCAGCCCGTGGGACAGGGGGAGAGAGACCCAGTACTTC
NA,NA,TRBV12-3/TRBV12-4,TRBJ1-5,CASSSRGSQPQHF,TGTGCCAGCAGTTCCCGGGGGAGTCAGCCCCAGCATTTT
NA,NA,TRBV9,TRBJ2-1,CASSVATNANEQFF,TGTGCCAGCAGCGTAGCTACGAATGCAAATGAGCAGTTCTTC
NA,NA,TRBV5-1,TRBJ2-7,CASSQDSNYEQYF,TGCGCCAGCAGCCAAGACAGTAACTACGAGCAGTACTTC
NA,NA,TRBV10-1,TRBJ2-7,CASSESFFQLRQEGFEQYF,TGCGCCAGCAGTGAGTCGTTCTTCCAACTCAGACAGGAGGGGTTCGAGCAGTACTTC
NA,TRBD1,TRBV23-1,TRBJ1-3,CATPGQGSGTGNTIYF,TGCGCCACCCCGGGACAGGGTAGCGGAACTGGAAACACCATATATTTT
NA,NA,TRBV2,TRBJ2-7,CASSVPGTFQFF,TGTGCCAGCAGTGTCCCCGGGACTTTCCAATTCTTC
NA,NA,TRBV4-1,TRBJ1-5,CASSQPPGLSINQPQHF,TGCGCCAGCAGCCAACCCCCGGGACTGAGCATAAATCAGCCCCAGCATTTT